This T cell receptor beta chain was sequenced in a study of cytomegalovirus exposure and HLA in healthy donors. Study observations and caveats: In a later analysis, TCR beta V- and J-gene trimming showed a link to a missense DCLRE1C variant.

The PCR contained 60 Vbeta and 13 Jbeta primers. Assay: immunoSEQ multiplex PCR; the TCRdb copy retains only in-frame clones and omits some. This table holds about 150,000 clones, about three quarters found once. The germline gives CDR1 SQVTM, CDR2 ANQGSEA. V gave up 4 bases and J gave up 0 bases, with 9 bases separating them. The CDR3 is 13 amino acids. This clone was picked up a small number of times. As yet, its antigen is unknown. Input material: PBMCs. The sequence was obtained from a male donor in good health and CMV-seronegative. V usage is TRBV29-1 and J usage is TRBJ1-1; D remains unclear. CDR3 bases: TGCAGCGTTGGACGGCGGCTGAACACTGAAGCTTTCTTT. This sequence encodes CSVGRRLNTEAFF.